The 11 T cell receptor beta chains below were found in one sample sequenced in a study of blood T cells in healthy people across ages. Through a sample-barcoded 5' primer and a J-beta primer mix, a second PCR was run for roughly 7 to 11 cycles. From the 5' RACE reads, TCRdb called clonotypes with MiXCR, one entry per CDR3 protein. This table has about 640,000 distinct CDR3 sequences, under 65% appearing once. The sequenced sample was blood. The receptors shown here come from a man in his sixties in good health.

This CDR3 is CASSSQTYRERGNTEAFF. The DNA for the CDR3 is TGTGCCAGCAGTTCCCAAACTTACAGGGAGAGGGGTAACACTGAAGCTTTCTTT. The chain carries TRBV12-3 or TRBV12-4 and TRBJ1-1; D perhaps matches TRBD1 (6 bases). The CDR3 covers 18 residues. V was pared by 4 bases and J by 2 bases, with 23 bases between.

On this clonotype itself: A much more abundant neighbour one base away suggests this may be a read error. The chain's CDR3 is CASMGQNYEQFF. CDR3 coding DNA: TGTGCCAGCATGGGACAGAACTACGAGCAGTTCTTC. The chain recombines TRBV25-1 with TRBJ2-1; 7 nucleotides align to TRBD1. CDR1 MGHDK and CDR2 SYGVNS come from the germline V gene. There are 12 residues in the CDR3. Losses at the gene ends were 7 bases for V and 10 bases for J; bases not matched to a gene: 7.

The chain links TRBV14 to TRBJ2-7, with 9 nucleotides matching TRBD1. Losses at the gene ends were 4 bases for V and 5 bases for J; bases not matched to a gene: 6. This CDR3 has 14 amino acids. Germline CDR1 is SGHDN and CDR2 is FVKESK. The CDR3 here is CASSRTGDHHEQYF. For the CDR3, the DNA is TGTGCCAGCAGCCGGACAGGGGATCACCACGAGCAGTACTTC.

The V call is TRBV7-9, the J call TRBJ2-3, with 13 bases lining up with TRBD2. The germline V gene has CDR1 SEHNR and CDR2 FQNEAQ (reference sequence). The ends lost 5 bases at V and 6 bases at J; junction bases unmatched: 8. This CDR3 has 16 residues. The CDR3 DNA sequence: TGTGCCAGCAGCACTCCGGGACTAGCGGGATCGGATACGCAGTATTTT. Translating gives CASSTPGLAGSDTQYF.

This clonotype was observed at least ten times. V and J are TRBV3-1 and TRBJ1-6; D not certain. In germline, CDR1 is LGHDT, CDR2 YNNKEL (reference sequence). The CDR3 has 14 residues. The V end lost 0 bases, the J end lost 15 bases, and 15 bases lay between the germline ends. The CDR3 DNA sequence: TGTGCCAGCAGCCAAGATTTGGCCAGGCCCTTCCTCCACTTT. It codes for CASSQDLARPFLHF.

The rearrangement links TRBV28 to TRBJ2-3; possible D gene TRBD1, 6 bases. Germline CDR1 is MDHEN and CDR2 is SYDVKM. This CDR3 has 15 residues. Trimming removed 6 bases at V and 3 bases at J, with 16 bases between. The CDR3 loop is CASSPTGRRTDTQYF. In DNA form, the CDR3 reads TGTGCCAGCAGCCCAACAGGGCGTCGGACAGATACGCAGTATTTT. Based on the CDR3 plus reference TRBV28 and TRBJ2-3, the full variable domain is DVKVTQSSRYLVKRTGEKVFLECVQDMDHENMFWYRQDPGLGLRLIYFSYDVKMKEKGDIPEGYSVSREKKERFSLILESASTNQTSMYLCASSPTGRRTDTQYFGPGTRLTVL.

The V and J genes are TRBV12-3 or TRBV12-4 and TRBJ2-7; D is undetermined. The J call is doubtful: the DNA matches TRBJ2-1 better. The CDR3 covers 12 residues. CDR3 sequence: CASSPLTRGQFF. For the CDR3, the DNA is TGTGCCAGCAGTCCCTTGACACGCGGGCAGTTCTTC.

Comments on this clonotype: The junction shows a germline mismatch at one end, possibly a read error. This chain links TRBV10-3 with TRBJ2-1, with 14 positions matching TRBD2. The CDR3 consists of 16 residues. The germline V gene encodes CDR1 ENHRY and CDR2 SYGVKD. CDR3 loop: CAINPGTSGGYNGQFF. CDR3 DNA sequence: TGTGCCATCAACCCTGGGACTAGCGGGGGCTACAATGGGCAGTTCTTC.

The V call is TRBV20-1, the J call TRBJ1-2; D gene unclear. Germline lookup yields CDR1 DFQATT and CDR2 SNEGSKA (reference sequence). The CDR3 spans 11 residues. The CDR3 loop reads CSGISNYGYTF. CDR3 DNA: TGCAGCGGTATTAGTAACTATGGCTACACCTTC.

The chain joins TRBV10-1 to TRBJ2-1; 7 positions agree with TRBD1. V lost 8 bases to trimming and J lost 6 bases; unmatched junction nucleotides: 13. The CDR3 is 15 amino acids. Germline assignment: CDR1 WNHNN and CDR2 SYGVQD (reference sequence). The CDR3 is CASGDPGQSLNEQFF. CDR3 sequence (DNA): TGCGCCAGCGGAGATCCGGGACAGTCTCTCAATGAGCAGTTCTTC.

This clonotype was detected only once. The chain recombines TRBV27 with TRBJ2-3, with D uncertain. Germline V gene lookup returns CDR1 MNHEY and CDR2 SMNVEV (reference sequence). This CDR3 region has 15 residues. V lost 4 bases to trimming and J lost 1 base, with 12 bases between them. The CDR3 is CASSSARWGTDTQYF. CDR3 nucleotides: TGTGCCAGCAGTTCTGCTCGTTGGGGCACAGATACGCAGTATTTT.